The entry below describes one T cell receptor beta chain. Trimming took 4 bases from V and 7 from J; bases not matched to a gene: 7. The CDR3 totals 15 residues. Germline CDR1 reads SNHLY; CDR2 reads FYNNEI. The data derive from a study of control samples from healthy donors and cancer patients. This table comes from immunoSEQ multiplex PCR, and its TCRdb copy is limited to in-frame clones, with some not included. The sample records roughly 100,000 clones, approximately 92% being singletons. What was sequenced was blood. The gene calls are TRBV2 and TRBJ2-2; 9 positions match TRBD1. This TCR came from a human donor in good health. The donor label of this sample is uncertain. This CDR3 is CASSVQGQGFGELFF. The CDR3 nucleotides are TGTGCCAGCAGTGTCCAGGGACAGGGTTTCGGGGAGCTGTTTTTT.